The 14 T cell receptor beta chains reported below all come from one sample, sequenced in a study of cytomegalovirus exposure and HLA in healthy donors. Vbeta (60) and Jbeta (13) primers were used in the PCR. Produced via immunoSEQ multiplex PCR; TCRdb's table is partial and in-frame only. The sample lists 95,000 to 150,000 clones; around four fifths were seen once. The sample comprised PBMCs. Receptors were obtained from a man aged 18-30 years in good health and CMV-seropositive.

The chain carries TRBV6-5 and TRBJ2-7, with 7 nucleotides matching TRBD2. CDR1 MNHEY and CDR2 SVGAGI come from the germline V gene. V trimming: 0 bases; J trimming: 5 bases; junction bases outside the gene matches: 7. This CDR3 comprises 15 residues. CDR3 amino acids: CASSYSKRGFNEQYF. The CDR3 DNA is TGTGCCAGCAGTTACTCGAAGCGGGGCTTCAACGAGCAGTACTTC.

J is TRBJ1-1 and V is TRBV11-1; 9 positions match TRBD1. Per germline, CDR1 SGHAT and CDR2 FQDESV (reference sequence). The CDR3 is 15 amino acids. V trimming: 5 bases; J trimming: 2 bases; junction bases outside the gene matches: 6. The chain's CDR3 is CASSPDRGFNTEAFF. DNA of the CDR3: TGTGCCAGCAGCCCTGACAGGGGGTTTAACACTGAAGCTTTCTTT.

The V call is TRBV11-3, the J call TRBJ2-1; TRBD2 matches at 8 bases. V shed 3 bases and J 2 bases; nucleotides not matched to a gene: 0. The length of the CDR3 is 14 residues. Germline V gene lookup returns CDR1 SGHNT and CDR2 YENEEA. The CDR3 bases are TGTGCCAGCAGCTTTAGCGGGGCCTACAATGAGCAGTTCTTC. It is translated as CASSFSGAYNEQFF.

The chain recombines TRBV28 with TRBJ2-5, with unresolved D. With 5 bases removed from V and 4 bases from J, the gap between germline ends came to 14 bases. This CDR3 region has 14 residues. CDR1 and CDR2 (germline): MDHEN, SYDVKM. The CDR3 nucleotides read TGTGCCAGCAGTCCGGGTCCGACCCCAGAGACCCAGTACTTC. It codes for CASSPGPTPETQYF.

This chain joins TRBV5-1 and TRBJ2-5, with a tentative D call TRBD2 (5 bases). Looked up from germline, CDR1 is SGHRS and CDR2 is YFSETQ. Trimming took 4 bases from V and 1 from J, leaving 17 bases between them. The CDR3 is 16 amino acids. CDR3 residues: CASSGTPTRVQETQYF. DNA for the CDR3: TGCGCCAGCAGCGGTACACCTACTAGGGTCCAAGAGACCCAGTACTTC. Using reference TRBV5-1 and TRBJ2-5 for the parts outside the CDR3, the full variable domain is KAGVTQTPRYLIKTRGQQVTLSCSPISGHRSVSWYQQTPGQGLQFLFEYFSETQRNKGNFPGRFSGRQFSNSRSEMNVSTLELGDSALYLCASSGTPTRVQETQYFGPGTRLLVL.

This chain's CDR3 is CASSGLPPLSDIQYF. The CDR3 DNA is TGTGCCAGCAGTGGACTGCCTCCTCTCTCGGACATTCAGTACTTC. This sequence joins TRBV28 and TRBJ2-4; D might be TRBD2 (5 bases). Trimming removed 5 bases at V and 8 bases at J, with 19 bases between. CDR3 length equals 15 residues. CDR1 and CDR2 (germline): MDHEN, SYDVKM.

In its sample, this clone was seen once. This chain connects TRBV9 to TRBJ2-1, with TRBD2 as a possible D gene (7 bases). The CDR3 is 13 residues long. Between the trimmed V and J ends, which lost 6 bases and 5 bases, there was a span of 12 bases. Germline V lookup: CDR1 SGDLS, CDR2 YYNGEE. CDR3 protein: CASTGGIDNEQFF. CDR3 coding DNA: TGTGCCAGCACGGGGGGCATCGACAATGAGCAGTTCTTC.

This chain's CDR3 is CASSDRDRGLETQYF. CDR3 nucleotide sequence: TGTGCCAGCAGTGATCGGGACAGGGGGCTTGAGACCCAGTACTTC. The chain recombines TRBV25-1 with TRBJ2-5; TRBD1 matches 12 bases. V lost 3 bases and J lost 5; bases outside the gene matches: 4. The CDR3 extends over 15 amino acids. Looked up from germline, CDR1 is MGHDK and CDR2 is SYGVNS.

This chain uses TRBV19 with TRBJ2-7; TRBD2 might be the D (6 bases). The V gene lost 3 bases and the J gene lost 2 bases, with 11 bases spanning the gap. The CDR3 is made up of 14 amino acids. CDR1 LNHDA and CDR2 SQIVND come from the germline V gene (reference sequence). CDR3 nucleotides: TGTGCCAGTAGTATTTCCGGGGGTCCCTACGAGCAGTACTTC. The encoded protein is CASSISGGPYEQYF.

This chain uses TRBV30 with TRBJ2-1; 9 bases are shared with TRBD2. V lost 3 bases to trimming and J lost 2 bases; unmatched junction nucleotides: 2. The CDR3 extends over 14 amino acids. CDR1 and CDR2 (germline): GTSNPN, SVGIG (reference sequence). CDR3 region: CAWRRGGPYNEQFF. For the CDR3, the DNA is TGTGCCTGGAGGCGGGGGGGCCCCTACAATGAGCAGTTCTTC.

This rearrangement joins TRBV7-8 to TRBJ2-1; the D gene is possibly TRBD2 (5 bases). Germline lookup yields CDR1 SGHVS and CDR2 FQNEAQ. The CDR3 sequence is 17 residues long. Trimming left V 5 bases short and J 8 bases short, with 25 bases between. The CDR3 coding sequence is TGTGCCAGCAGCCCTCCGCGCTTAGATGTGCGGGTTCATGAGCAGTTCTTC. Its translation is CASSPPRLDVRVHEQFF. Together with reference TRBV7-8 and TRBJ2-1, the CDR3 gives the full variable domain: GAGVSQSPRYKVAKRGQDVALRCDPISGHVSLFWYQQALGQGPEFLTYFQNEAQLDKSGLPSDRFFAERPEGSVSTLKIQRTQQEDSAVYLCASSPPRLDVRVHEQFFGPGTRLTVL.

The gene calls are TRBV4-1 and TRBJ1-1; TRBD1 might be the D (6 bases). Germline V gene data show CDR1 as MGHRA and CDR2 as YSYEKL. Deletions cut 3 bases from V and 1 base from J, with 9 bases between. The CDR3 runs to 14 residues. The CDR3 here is CASSQTQGNTEAFF. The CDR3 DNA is TGCGCCAGCAGCCAGACACAGGGGAACACTGAAGCTTTCTTT.

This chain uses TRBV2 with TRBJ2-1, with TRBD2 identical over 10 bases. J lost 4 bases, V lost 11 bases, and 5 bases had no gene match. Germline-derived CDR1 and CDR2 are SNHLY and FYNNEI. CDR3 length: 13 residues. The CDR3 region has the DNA TGTGCCGGAGGACTAGCGGAATACAATGAGCAGTTCTTC. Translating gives CAGGLAEYNEQFF.

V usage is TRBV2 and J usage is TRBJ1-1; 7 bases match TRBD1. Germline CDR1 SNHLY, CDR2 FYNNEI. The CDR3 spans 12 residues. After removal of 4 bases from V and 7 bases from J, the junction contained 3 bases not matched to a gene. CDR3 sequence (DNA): TGTGCCAGCAGTGTAGACAGGGTTGAAGCTTTCTTT. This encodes CASSVDRVEAFF.